The 3 T cell receptor beta chains given below trace back to one sample, sequenced in a study of radiotherapy plus CTLA-4 blockade in lung cancer. TCRdb keeps only in-frame clones here, not all; method: immunoSEQ multiplex PCR. Of 52,000 or so clones in the sample, 79% were seen once. The starting material was peripheral blood, obtained from a patient treated with radiotherapy plus ipilimumab. All receptors derive from a human donor with non-small cell lung cancer who had a partial response to radiotherapy plus ipilimumab.

The chain combines TRBV9 with TRBJ1-2, with TRBD1 matching 8 bases. The germline CDR1 and CDR2 sequences are SGDLS and YYNGEE. This CDR3 is 16 amino acids long. With 2 bases clipped from V and 4 bases from J, the junction kept 10 bases outside the gene matches. CDR3 bases: TGTGCCAGCAGCGTCACGGGACAGGCTCTAGGCTATGGCTACACCTTC. It codes for CASSVTGQALGYGYTF. The full variable domain, completed using reference TRBV9 and TRBJ1-2, is DSGVTQTPKHLITATGQRVTLRCSPRSGDLSVYWYQQSLDQGLQFLIQYYNGEERAKGNILERFSAQQFPDLHSELNLSSLELGDSALYFCASSVTGQALGYGYTFGSGTRLTVV.

V and J are TRBV7-2 and TRBJ2-5; TRBD2 is a possible D gene (6 bases). The CDR3 runs 10 residues. The V gene's germline CDR1 is SGHTA and CDR2 FQGNSA. The V end was cut by 8 bases, the J end by 5 bases, with 6 bases between. The DNA of the CDR3 is TGTGCCAGCGGGGGGGAGACCCAGTACTTC. This codes for CASGGETQYF.

The chain employs TRBV6-5 and TRBJ2-7, with D uncertain. The CDR3 consists of 15 residues. V dropped 2 bases and J dropped 1 base, with 12 bases sitting between them. Germline CDR1 MNHEY, CDR2 SVGAGI. The CDR3 DNA reads TGTGCCAGCAGTTACGACCGGGTATTGTCCTACGAGCAGTACTTC. Its protein is CASSYDRVLSYEQYF.